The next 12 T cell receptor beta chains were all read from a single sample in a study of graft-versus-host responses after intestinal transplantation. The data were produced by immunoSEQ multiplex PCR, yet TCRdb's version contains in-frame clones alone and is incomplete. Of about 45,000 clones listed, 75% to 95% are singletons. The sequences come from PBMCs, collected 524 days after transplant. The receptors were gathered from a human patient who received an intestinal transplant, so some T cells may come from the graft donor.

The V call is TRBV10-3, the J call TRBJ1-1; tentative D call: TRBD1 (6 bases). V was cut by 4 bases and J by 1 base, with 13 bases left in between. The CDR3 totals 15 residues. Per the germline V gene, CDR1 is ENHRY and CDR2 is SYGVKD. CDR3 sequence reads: CAISAILQGNTEAFF. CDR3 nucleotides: TGTGCCATCAGTGCAATACTACAGGGGAACACTGAAGCTTTCTTT.

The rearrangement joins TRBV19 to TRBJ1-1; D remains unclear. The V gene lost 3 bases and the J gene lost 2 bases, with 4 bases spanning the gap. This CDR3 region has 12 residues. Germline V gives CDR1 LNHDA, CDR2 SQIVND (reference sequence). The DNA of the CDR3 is TGTGCCAGTAGTATGAGAAACACTGAAGCTTTCTTT. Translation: CASSMRNTEAFF.

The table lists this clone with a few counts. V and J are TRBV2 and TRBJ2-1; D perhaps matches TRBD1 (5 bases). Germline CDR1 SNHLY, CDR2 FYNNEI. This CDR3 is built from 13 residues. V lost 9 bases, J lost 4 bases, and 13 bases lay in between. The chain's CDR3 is CARGLSPYNEQFF. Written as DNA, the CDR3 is TGTGCCAGGGGGCTATCCCCGTACAATGAGCAGTTCTTC.

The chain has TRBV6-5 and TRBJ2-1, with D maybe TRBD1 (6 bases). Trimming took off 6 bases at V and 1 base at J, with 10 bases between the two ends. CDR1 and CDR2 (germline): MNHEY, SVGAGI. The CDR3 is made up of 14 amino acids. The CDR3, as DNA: TGTGCCAGCAGCCCCCAGGGGTCCTACAATGAGCAGTTCTTC. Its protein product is CASSPQGSYNEQFF.

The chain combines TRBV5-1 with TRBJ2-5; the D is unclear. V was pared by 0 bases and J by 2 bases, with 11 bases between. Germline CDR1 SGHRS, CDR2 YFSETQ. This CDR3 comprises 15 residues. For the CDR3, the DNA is TGCGCCAGCAGCTTGGTGGCAGTAGATCAAGAGACCCAGTACTTC. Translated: CASSLVAVDQETQYF.

CDR3 residues: CASSSTGYYEQYF. Written as DNA, the CDR3 is TGTGCCAGTAGTTCTACAGGTTACTACGAGCAGTACTTC. This sequence joins TRBV19 and TRBJ2-7, with D maybe TRBD1 (5 bases). Germline V gene sequence: CDR1 LNHDA, CDR2 SQIVND (reference sequence). The V and J ends lost 5 bases and 3 bases respectively, with 11 bases between them. CDR3 length: 13 residues.

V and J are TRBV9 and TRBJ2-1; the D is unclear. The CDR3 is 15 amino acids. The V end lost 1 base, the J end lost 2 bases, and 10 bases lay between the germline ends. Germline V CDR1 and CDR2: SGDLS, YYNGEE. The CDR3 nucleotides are TGTGCCAGCAGCGTAACTCTCTCACCCTACAATGAGCAGTTCTTC. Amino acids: CASSVTLSPYNEQFF.

In DNA, the CDR3 is TGTGCCAGCAGCGCCCAACCGGGACAGGGCGAATTCCGACTAGGGAAAAACATTCAGTACTTC. Translating it yields CASSAQPGQGEFRLGKNIQYF. This rearrangement joins TRBV9 to TRBJ2-4, with 9 bases identical to TRBD1. The CDR3 runs 21 residues. V lost 3 bases, J lost 4 bases, and 23 bases stayed unmatched. In germline, CDR1 is SGDLS, CDR2 YYNGEE.

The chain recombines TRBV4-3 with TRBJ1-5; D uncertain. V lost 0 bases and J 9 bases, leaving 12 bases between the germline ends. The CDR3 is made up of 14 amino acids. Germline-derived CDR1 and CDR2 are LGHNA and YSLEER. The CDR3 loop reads CASSQDLIRMPQHF. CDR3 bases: TGCGCCAGCAGCCAAGATTTGATCCGAATGCCCCAGCATTTT.

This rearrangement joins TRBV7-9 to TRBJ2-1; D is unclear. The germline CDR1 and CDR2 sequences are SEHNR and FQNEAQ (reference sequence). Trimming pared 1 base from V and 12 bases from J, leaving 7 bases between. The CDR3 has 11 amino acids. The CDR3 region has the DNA TGTGCCAGCAGCTTAGGGCAGGCGCAGTTCTTC. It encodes CASSLGQAQFF. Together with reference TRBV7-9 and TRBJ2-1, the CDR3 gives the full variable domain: DTGVSQNPRHKITKRGQNVTFRCDPISEHNRLYWYRQTLGQGPEFLTYFQNEAQLEKSRLLSDRFSAERPKGSFSTLEIQRTEQGDSAMYLCASSLGQAQFFGPGTRLTVL.

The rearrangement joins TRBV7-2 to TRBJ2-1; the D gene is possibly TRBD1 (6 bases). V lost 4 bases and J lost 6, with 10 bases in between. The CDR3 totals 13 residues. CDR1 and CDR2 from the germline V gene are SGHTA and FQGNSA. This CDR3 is CASSSGVANEQFF. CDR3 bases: TGTGCCAGCAGCTCAGGGGTAGCCAATGAGCAGTTCTTC.

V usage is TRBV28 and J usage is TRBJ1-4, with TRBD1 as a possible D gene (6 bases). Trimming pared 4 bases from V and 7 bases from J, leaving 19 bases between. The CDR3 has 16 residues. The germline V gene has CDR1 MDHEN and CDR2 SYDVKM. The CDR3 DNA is TGTGCCAGCAGTTCTTCCGAGGCGGGGGGCGTTGAAAAACTGTTTTTT. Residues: CASSSSEAGGVEKLFF.